This TCR beta chain was sequenced in a study of cytomegalovirus exposure and HLA in healthy donors. About the research overall: HLA-typed donors were the source of 83 million or so unique TCRs held in an early data release.

Regarding this clone: The antigen remains undetermined.

General observations from the study: Follow-up analysis found HLA locus-dependent TCR association rates, highest for DRB1 and lowest for HLA-C. In an earlier analysis, most TCR beta V segments were productive about 87% or about 30% of the time. The likely explanation for a cluster of highly shared sequence variants was sequencing artifact.

PCR employed 60 Vbeta and 13 Jbeta primers. The data were produced by immunoSEQ multiplex PCR, yet TCRdb's version contains in-frame clones alone and is incomplete. The sample has under 200,000 clones, approximately 80% seen once. Germline CDR1 SGHNT, CDR2 YYREEE (reference sequence). V dropped 5 bases and J dropped 2; count of bases not matched to a gene: 9. The CDR3 is made up of 16 amino acids. J is TRBJ2-5 and V is TRBV5-4, with 10 nucleotides matching TRBD2. The TCR sequence derives from a woman between 45 and 65 years old in good health and CMV-seronegative. Sequencing used PBMCs. In nucleotides, the CDR3 is TGTGCCAGCAGGGTTGAGCGGGGGGGAATACAAGAGACCCAGTACTTC. Protein product: CASRVERGGIQETQYF.